Each of the 11 T cell receptor beta chains below was sequenced from the same sample in a study of blood T cells in healthy people across ages. Primed by a sample-barcoded 5' primer and a J-beta primer mix, a second PCR proceeded for about 6 to 12 cycles. TCRdb called the 5' RACE reads again in MiXCR, with one record for every CDR3 protein. The table lists hundreds of thousands of distinct CDR3 sequences, approximately 30% of them singletons, with more than 15% in the top ten. The material sequenced was blood. The receptor set was obtained from a woman aged 80 or over in good health.

This clonotype was counted ten times or more. The chain has TRBV20-1 and TRBJ2-5, with 10 nucleotides matching TRBD2. Per germline, CDR1 DFQATT and CDR2 SNEGSKA (reference sequence). This CDR3 region has 15 residues. The V and J ends lost 1 base and 0 bases, in that order; junction bases with no gene match: 2. CDR3 in amino acids: CSARGLAGYQETQYF. CDR3 in DNA: TGCAGTGCTAGAGGACTAGCGGGTTACCAAGAGACCCAGTACTTC.

This clonotype was observed a handful of times. This CDR3 is CASSEARDSSYEQYF. CDR3 nucleotide sequence: TGTGCCAGCAGTGAAGCTCGGGACAGCTCCTACGAGCAGTACTTC. The rearrangement uses TRBV2 and TRBJ2-7; 7 nucleotides line up with TRBD1. In germline, CDR1 is SNHLY, CDR2 FYNNEI. The J segment lost 0 bases and the V segment lost 0 bases, leaving 2 bases of the junction unmatched. The CDR3 is 15 amino acids.

This clonotype was recorded a few times. The chain is built from TRBV3-1 and TRBJ2-7; TRBD1 is a possible D gene (6 bases). CDR1 and CDR2 from the germline V gene are LGHDT and YNNKEL (reference sequence). The CDR3 contains 14 residues. The V gene lost 2 bases and the J gene lost 7 bases, with 15 bases spanning the gap. CDR3 residues: CASSQPPDSNEQYF. CDR3 bases: TGTGCCAGCAGCCAACCCCCGGACAGCAATGAGCAGTACTTC.

The rearrangement joins TRBV20-1 to TRBJ1-1; D is undetermined. The CDR3 has 12 amino acids. Trimming left V 6 bases short and J 8 bases short, with 16 bases between. Germline V lookup: CDR1 DFQATT, CDR2 SNEGSKA (reference sequence). The CDR3 reads CSAIVQHQEAFF. CDR3 coding DNA: TGCAGTGCCATAGTCCAGCACCAAGAAGCTTTCTTT.

There are many counts of this clonotype. The rearrangement joins TRBV6-5 to TRBJ1-1, with D possibly matching TRBD1 (6 bases). V lost 6 bases, J lost 3 bases, and 14 bases lay in between. The CDR3 consists of 14 residues. Looked up from germline, CDR1 is MNHEY and CDR2 is SVGAGI. CDR3 nucleotide sequence: TGTGCCAGCAGAAAACTAGGGGGGGACACTGAAGCTTTCTTT. This gives the protein CASRKLGGDTEAFF.

In its sample, this clonotype was seen a few times. The rearrangement uses TRBV14 and TRBJ1-6; D ambiguous. This CDR3 has 15 amino acids. V lost 5 bases to trimming and J lost 6 bases, with 14 bases between them. The V gene's germline CDR1 is SGHDN and CDR2 FVKESK. Here the CDR3 DNA reads TGTGCCAGCAGCAACTTGAAGAGTTCTAATTCACCCCTCCACTTT. This translates into CASSNLKSSNSPLHF.

About this clonotype itself: A junction end diverges from the germline sequence, so it may reflect a read error. The chain couples TRBV7-9 to TRBJ2-1, with 10 bases identical to TRBD2. The length of the CDR3 is 17 residues. From germline, CDR1 is SEHNR and CDR2 FQNEAQ (reference sequence). Here the CDR3 DNA reads TGTGCCTGCAGCACAACAAGCGGGGGGGCTTCCTACAATGAGCAGTTCTTC. Amino acid sequence: CACSTTSGGASYNEQFF.

The chain has TRBV6-4 and TRBJ2-3; D might be TRBD1 (7 bases). V lost 4 bases and J lost 8, with 22 bases in between. CDR1 and CDR2 (germline): MRHNA, SNTAGT. This CDR3 has 16 residues. The CDR3 spells CASSVLAGGTEGTQYF. CDR3 coding DNA: TGTGCCAGCAGTGTCTTGGCCGGAGGGACAGAAGGTACGCAGTATTTT.

This chain uses TRBV4-3 with TRBJ1-1, with D perhaps matching TRBD1 (5 bases). The germline V gene encodes CDR1 LGHNA and CDR2 YSLEER. The CDR3 has 15 amino acids. Trimming removed 4 bases from V and 4 bases from J, with 16 bases in between. For the CDR3, the DNA is TGCGCCAGCAGCCGGGTCCGGGGGTTGGGCACTGAAGCTTTCTTT. Translated, it gives CASSRVRGLGTEAFF.

The gene calls are TRBV15 and TRBJ2-3, with 7 bases identical to TRBD1. CDR1 is LNHNV and CDR2 is YYDKDF in the germline V gene (reference sequence). The V segment lost 8 bases and the J segment 2 bases; nucleotides outside the gene matches: 10. The CDR3 runs to 15 residues. CDR3 residues: CATGEAGGYTDTQYF. CDR3 nucleotide sequence: TGTGCCACCGGAGAGGCAGGGGGTTACACAGATACGCAGTATTTT.

Details on this clonotype: This may be a read error: a much more frequent sequence differs by one nucleotide. The chain links TRBV10-3 to TRBJ1-1; possible D gene TRBD1, 6 bases. The CDR3 loop spans 15 amino acids. Germline CDR1 and CDR2: ENHRY and SYGVKD. Trimming took off 3 bases at V and 5 bases at J, with 16 bases between the two ends. CDR3 sequence (DNA): TGTGCCATCAGTGACGGGGCAGGGGAAAGGACTGAAGCTTTCTTT. This codes for CAISDGAGERTEAFF.